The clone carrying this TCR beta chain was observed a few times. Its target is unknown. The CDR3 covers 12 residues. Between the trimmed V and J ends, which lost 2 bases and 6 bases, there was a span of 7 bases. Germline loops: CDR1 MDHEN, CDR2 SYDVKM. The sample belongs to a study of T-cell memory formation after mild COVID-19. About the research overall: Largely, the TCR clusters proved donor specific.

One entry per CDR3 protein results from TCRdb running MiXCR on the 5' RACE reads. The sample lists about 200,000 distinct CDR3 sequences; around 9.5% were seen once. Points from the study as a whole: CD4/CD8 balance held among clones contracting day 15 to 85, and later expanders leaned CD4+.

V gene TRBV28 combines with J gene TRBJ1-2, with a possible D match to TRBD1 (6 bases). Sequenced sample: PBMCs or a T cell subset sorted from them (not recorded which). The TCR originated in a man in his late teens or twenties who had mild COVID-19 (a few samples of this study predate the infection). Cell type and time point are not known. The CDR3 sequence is CASSLKGDGYTF. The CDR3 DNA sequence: TGTGCCAGCAGTTTAAAGGGGGATGGCTACACCTTC.